This T cell receptor (beta chain) was identified in a study of T cell repertoires in cytomegalovirus infection. The overall study: TCR beta signatures that were public indicated CMV infection and matching HLA type. Study findings and constraints: Summed frequency of shared TCR beta families picked out CMV carriers who also had the relevant HLA. CMV-specific HLA-C-restricted TCR beta clonotypes dominated the ex vivo response.

TCRdb processed the reads anew with MiXCR; each CDR3 protein has one entry. The data contain about 360,000 distinct CDR3 sequences, roughly 18% of them seen just once; the ten biggest clones take up 7.5% to 9.5%. The table lists this clonotype with a few counts. Its antigen is not identified. The germline CDR1 and CDR2 sequences are SGHVS and FQNEAQ. Between the trimmed V and J ends, which lost 1 base and 2 bases, there was a span of 9 bases. The CDR3 consists of 14 residues. Sequenced sample: PBMCs. This chain uses TRBV7-8 with TRBJ2-7; D not certain. This clonotype was sampled from a human donor in good health (CMV status not recorded). Some clones in this sample may be carry-over from other donors' samples. DNA for the CDR3: TGTGCCAGCAGCTTAGAGTATGTGACCTACGAGCAGTACTTC. Protein sequence: CASSLEYVTYEQYF.